The clone carrying this T cell receptor (beta chain) was counted only a few times. The germline gene is not matched at one end of the junction; a read error may be the cause. The sample is drawn from a study of CD8+CD57+ T cells in acquired aplastic anemia. Patients who underwent sequencing had shown CD8+CD57+ cell expansion by flow cytometry. According to the study, genomic DNA was the template for TCR beta VDJ and CDR3 profiling. Each CDR3 protein gets one entry after TCRdb re-called the reads with MiXCR. The sample records 200,000 to 300,000 distinct CDR3 sequences, less than 85% being singletons. The CDR3 contains 14 residues. Germline CDR1 reads SGHAT; CDR2 reads FQDESV (reference sequence).

The TCR sequence derives from a human donor with aplastic anemia. This chain links TRBV11-1 with TRBJ1-2; a weak D match, TRBD1 (6 bases). The specimen was sorted CD4+, CD8+, or CD8+CD57+ T cells (not recorded which) from PBMCs. DNA of the CDR3: TGTGCCAGCAGCTTAGCCAGGACAGATTTTGCCTACACTTTC. Amino acids: CASSLARTDFAYTF.